This TCR beta chain was obtained from a study of blood T cells in healthy people across ages. Next came a second PCR, run for roughly 6 to 11 cycles, which used a sample-barcoded 5' primer along with a J-beta primer mix. A template-switch adaptor that had 12 random nucleotides put a tag on each cDNA molecule. One entry per CDR3 protein, called by TCRdb with MiXCR from the 5' RACE reads. The table includes about 830,000 distinct CDR3 sequences, about 59% detected once. After removal of 4 bases from V and 0 bases from J, the junction contained 5 bases not matched to a gene. The CDR3 totals 18 residues. The germline gives CDR1 SEHNR, CDR2 FQNEAQ (reference sequence). A remark on this clonotype: What it recognizes is unknown.

Study observations and caveats: Naive CD4+ cells and diversity were both higher in long-lived donors than in aged donors. Leaving the PBMCs unsorted stopped any conclusive comparison of naive versus antigen-experienced cells. Across the age range, TCR beta diversity per million T cells fell in a roughly linear way.

Specimen: blood. The sequence was collected from a man aged 25-45 years in good health. The chain recombines TRBV7-9 with TRBJ2-1; 14 bases are a match to TRBD2. The CDR3 DNA sequence: TGTGCCAGCAGCTCGGGACTAGCGGGGGCCGTCTCCTACAATGAGCAGTTCTTC. It specifies CASSSGLAGAVSYNEQFF.